Listed below are T cell receptor beta chains from one sample, sequenced in a study of OX40 agonist ivuxolimab in advanced cancers. Only in-frame clones appear in the TCRdb table, and some are missing; sequencing was by immunoSEQ multiplex PCR. The table lists 60,000 to 75,000 clones, about nine tenths of them singletons. The sequences come from CD4+ or CD8+ T cells sorted from blood, collected in a trial of the OX40 agonist ivuxolimab. These TCRs come from an adult with an advanced solid tumor such as melanoma, head and neck, liver or kidney cancer. The CDR3 runs from the conserved cysteine through the conserved F or W. D genes are given only for firm matches. Clone sizes are given selectively: once, few, many, or a class where the clone is expanded.

TGTGCCAGCAGCTCTGGGACAGGGGTTTGGGGCTACACCTTC CASSSGTGVWGYTF TRBJ1-2 once TRBD1 TRBV27
TGTGCCACCAGCAGAGAAAGGGGGGCTTCCCGTGGGGTGGGCTACACCTTC CATSRERGASRGVGYTF TRBJ1-2 - - TRBV15
TGTGCCAGCACCAACTCGTGGGCGGACCCCTTCTTC CASTNSWADPFF TRBJ2-1 - - TRBV25-1
TGCGCCAGCAGCCTCCTCGTAGCGGGTGACGACGGTGAGCAGTTCTTC CASSLLVAGDDGEQFF TRBJ2-1 - TRBD2 TRBV4-1
TGCGCCAGCAGCCAAGATGATTCTCCCGATGAGCAGTTCTTC CASSQDDSPDEQFF TRBJ2-1 - - TRBV4-1
TGTGCCAGCAGTCTTCAGGATGTGAACACTGAAGCTTTCTTT CASSLQDVNTEAFF TRBJ1-1 - - TRBV27
TGTGCCAGCAGTTGGACAGGGACCGAGCAGTACTTC CASSWTGTEQYF TRBJ2-7 - TRBD1 TRBV28
TGTGCCAGCAGTTTACCGACAGGGGGCGGTCAGCCCCAGCATTTT CASSLPTGGGQPQHF TRBJ1-5 few TRBD1 TRBV28
TGCGCCAGCAGCCACCCCCCGGGAGTCGTAGATGAAAAACTGTTTTTT CASSHPPGVVDEKLFF TRBJ1-4 - - TRBV4-1
TGTGCCAGCGCGGGGGATGGGCCCAACGTCCTGACTTTC CASAGDGPNVLTF TRBJ2-6 - TRBD2 TRBV27
TGTGCCAGCAGTTTATCCAGCGGGAGCGGCATGGCCTACGAGCAGTACTTC CASSLSSGSGMAYEQYF TRBJ2-7 - TRBD2 TRBV27
TGTGCCAGCAGTGAATTGGGGCAAGAGACCCAGTACTTC CASSELGQETQYF TRBJ2-5 - - TRBV25-1
TGTGCCAGTAGTATATCGGACGACAACGAGCAGTACTTC CASSISDDNEQYF TRBJ2-7 - - TRBV19
TGTGCCAGCAGCGACGGACAGGGTTCGAACACTGAAGCTTTCTTT CASSDGQGSNTEAFF TRBJ1-1 - TRBD1 TRBV9
TGTGCCAGTATGACGCGGACAGGGACAGAAGGGGACACCGGGGAGCTGTTTTTT CASMTRTGTEGDTGELFF TRBJ2-2 - TRBD1 TRBV19
TGTGCCAGCAGCCAAGAGACCATTCTAGCGGGAGGGCGCAATGAGCAGTTCTTC CASSQETILAGGRNEQFF TRBJ2-1 - TRBD2 TRBV4-2
TGTGCCAGCAGCCGAGCGGGAGCCCACACAGATACGCAGTATTTT CASSRAGAHTDTQYF TRBJ2-3 once TRBD2 TRBV7-3
TGTGCCAGCAGCTTCGGACAGGGGGAGGGCTACGAGCAGTACTTC CASSFGQGEGYEQYF TRBJ2-7 - TRBD1 TRBV5-8
TGTGCCAGCAGTCGAGGGCAGGGCTACGAGCAGTACTTC CASSRGQGYEQYF TRBJ2-7 - - TRBV28
TGTGCCAGCAGCTTAGGTGCGAGCAAAAACATTCAGTACTTC CASSLGASKNIQYF TRBJ2-4 - - TRBV13
TGCGCCAGCAGCAGGAGGCTAGCGGGGCCGGGGGATACGCAGTATTTT CASSRRLAGPGDTQYF TRBJ2-3 - TRBD2 TRBV4-3
TGTGCCAGCCAGACAGGGGGTGGGTATGGCTACACCTTC CASQTGGGYGYTF TRBJ1-2 - TRBD1 TRBV27
TGTGCCAGTAGTTCGCCCGGGACCGCTGGAAACACCATATATTTT CASSSPGTAGNTIYF TRBJ1-3 - - TRBV19
TGTGCCAGCAGTTCGGGTCCCCCTGTCGGTGGCTACACCTTC CASSSGPPVGGYTF TRBJ1-2 once - TRBV2
TGTGCCAGCAGCTTAGACGGCGGCCAAACCTACGAGCAGTACTTC CASSLDGGQTYEQYF TRBJ2-7 - - TRBV7-2
TGTGCCAGCAGTGGGGGGACAGGGGAGGAGACCCAGTACTTC CASSGGTGEETQYF TRBJ2-5 - TRBD1 TRBV6-5
TGCGCCAGCAGGGCCGGGACTTCGACTTCCAATGAGCAGTTCTTC CASRAGTSTSNEQFF TRBJ2-1 - - TRBV4-3
TGTGCCAGCAGCACCGCTACAGGGAGACGGAACGAGCAGTACTTC CASSTATGRRNEQYF TRBJ2-7 - - TRBV5-8
TGTGCCAGCAGCTTCACCGGGGGGACTAATGAAAAACTGTTTTTT CASSFTGGTNEKLFF TRBJ1-4 - - TRBV7-9